The subject of this entry is one TCR beta chain. Its antigen is as yet unknown. The germline V gene has CDR1 SGHNT and CDR2 YYREEE (reference sequence). This CDR3 spans 15 amino acids. The PCR made use of 60 Vbeta and 13 Jbeta primers. Profiling relied on immunoSEQ multiplex PCR, and the TCRdb table lists in-frame clones only, not all of them. The profile shows over 80,000 clones, about three quarters of them singletons. This entry belongs to a study of cytomegalovirus exposure and HLA in healthy donors. Study-wide results and caveats: Rarity marked most TCR sequences, yet some public TCRs occurred in many donors. Information on immune exposure was restricted to one variable (CMV serostatus). HLA alleles showed associations with 16,951 TCR beta sequences in a later analysis, at a 0.05 false discovery rate.

This TCR derives from a man aged 60-69 years in good health and CMV-seropositive. The chain joins TRBV5-4 to TRBJ2-5; 9 nucleotides agree with TRBD1. The DNA end lines up better with TRBJ2-7; the J call may be wrong. Sequenced: PBMCs. As DNA, the CDR3 is TGTGCCAGCAGCCAGACCGGGACAGGGAAGACCGAGCAGTACTTC. It encodes CASSQTGTGKTEQYF.